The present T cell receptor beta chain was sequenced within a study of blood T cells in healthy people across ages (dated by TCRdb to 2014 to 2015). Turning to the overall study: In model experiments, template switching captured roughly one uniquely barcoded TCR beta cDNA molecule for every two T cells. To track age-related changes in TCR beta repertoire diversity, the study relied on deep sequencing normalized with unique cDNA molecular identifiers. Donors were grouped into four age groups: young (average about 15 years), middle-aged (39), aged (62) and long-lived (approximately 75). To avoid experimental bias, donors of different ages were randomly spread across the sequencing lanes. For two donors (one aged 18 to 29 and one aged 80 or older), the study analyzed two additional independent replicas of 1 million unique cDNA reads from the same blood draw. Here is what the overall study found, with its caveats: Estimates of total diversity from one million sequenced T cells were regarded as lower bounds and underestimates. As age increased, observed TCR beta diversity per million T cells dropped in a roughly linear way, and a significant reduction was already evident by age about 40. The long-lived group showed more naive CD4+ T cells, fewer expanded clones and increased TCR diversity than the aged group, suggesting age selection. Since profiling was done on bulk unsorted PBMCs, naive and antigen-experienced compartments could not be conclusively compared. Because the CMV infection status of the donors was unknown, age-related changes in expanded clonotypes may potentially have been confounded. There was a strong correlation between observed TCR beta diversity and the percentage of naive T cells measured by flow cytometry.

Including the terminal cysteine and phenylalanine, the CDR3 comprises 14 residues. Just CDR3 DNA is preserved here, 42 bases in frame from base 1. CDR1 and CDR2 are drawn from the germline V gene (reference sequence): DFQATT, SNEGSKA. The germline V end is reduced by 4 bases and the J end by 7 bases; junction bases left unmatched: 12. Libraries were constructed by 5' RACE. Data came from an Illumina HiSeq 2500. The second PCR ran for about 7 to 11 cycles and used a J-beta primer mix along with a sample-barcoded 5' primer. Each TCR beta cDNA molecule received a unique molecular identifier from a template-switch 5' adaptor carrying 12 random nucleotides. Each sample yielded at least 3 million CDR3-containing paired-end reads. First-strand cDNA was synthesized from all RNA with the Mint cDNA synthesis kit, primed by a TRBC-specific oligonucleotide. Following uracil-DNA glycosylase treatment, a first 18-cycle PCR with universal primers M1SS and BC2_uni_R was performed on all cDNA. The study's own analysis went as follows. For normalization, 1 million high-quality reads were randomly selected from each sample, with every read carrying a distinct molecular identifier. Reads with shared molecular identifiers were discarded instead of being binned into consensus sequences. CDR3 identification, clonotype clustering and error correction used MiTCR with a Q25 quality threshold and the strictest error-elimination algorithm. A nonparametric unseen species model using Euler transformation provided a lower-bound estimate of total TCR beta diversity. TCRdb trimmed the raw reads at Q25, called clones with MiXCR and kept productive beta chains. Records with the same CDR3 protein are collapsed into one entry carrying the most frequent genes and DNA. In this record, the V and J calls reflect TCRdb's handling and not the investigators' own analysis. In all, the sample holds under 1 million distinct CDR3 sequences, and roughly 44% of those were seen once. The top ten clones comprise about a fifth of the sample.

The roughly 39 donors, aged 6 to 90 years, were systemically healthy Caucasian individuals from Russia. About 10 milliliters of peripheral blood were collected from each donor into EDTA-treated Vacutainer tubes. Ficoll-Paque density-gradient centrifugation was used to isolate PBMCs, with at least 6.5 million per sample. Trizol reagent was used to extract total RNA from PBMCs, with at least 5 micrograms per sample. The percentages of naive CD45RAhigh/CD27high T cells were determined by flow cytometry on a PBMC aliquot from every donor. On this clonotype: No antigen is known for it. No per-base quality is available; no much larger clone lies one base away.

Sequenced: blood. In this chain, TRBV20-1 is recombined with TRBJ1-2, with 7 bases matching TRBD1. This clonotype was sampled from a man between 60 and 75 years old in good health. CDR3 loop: CSATRRQGEGGYTF. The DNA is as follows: TGCAGTGCTACCAGAAGGCAGGGGGAGGGTGGCTACACCTTC.